This TCR beta chain is drawn from a study of blood T cells in healthy people across ages. Study details: Using template switching, researchers captured about one barcoded beta molecule for each two T cells.

In germline, CDR1 is SQVTM, CDR2 ANQGSEA. This CDR3 is 15 amino acids long. With respect to this clonotype: One junction end does not reproduce the germline sequence, and a read error may be involved.

Using a J-beta primer mix together with a sample-barcoded 5' primer, a second PCR was run for about 6 to 11 cycles. Through a template-switch adaptor with 12 random nucleotides, each cDNA molecule received a tag. A single record per CDR3 protein comes from TCRdb applying MiXCR to the 5' RACE reads. The data contain hundreds of thousands of distinct CDR3 sequences, approximately 60% of them singletons. Those donating, healthy Caucasian individuals from Russia, were aged about 6 to 100. The total RNA that was extracted per sample amounted to at least 5.5 micrograms. Sequencing input: blood. The receptor comes from a man aged 40-49 years in good health. V gene TRBV29-1 combines with J gene TRBJ2-3, with 7 bases identical to TRBD2. This chain's CDR3 is CSVDSGGGTKYEQYF. CDR3 nucleotides: TGCAGCGTTGATTCTGGGGGGGGGACTAAGTACGAGCAGTACTTT.